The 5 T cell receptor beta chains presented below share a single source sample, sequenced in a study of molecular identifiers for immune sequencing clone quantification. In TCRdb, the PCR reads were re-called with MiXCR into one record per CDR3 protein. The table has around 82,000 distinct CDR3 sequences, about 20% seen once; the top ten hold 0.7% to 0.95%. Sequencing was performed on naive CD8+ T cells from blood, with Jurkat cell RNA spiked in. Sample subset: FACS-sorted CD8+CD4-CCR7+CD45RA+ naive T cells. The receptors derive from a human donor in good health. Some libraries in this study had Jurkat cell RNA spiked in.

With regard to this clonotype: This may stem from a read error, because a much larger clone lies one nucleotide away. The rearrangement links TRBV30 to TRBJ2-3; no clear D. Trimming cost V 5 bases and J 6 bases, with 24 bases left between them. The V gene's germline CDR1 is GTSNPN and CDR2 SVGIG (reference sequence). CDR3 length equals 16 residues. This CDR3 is CAWGSLDPRPPDTQYF. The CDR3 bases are TGTGCCTGGGGTTCCCTTGACCCGAGACCCCCCGATACGCAGTATTTT.

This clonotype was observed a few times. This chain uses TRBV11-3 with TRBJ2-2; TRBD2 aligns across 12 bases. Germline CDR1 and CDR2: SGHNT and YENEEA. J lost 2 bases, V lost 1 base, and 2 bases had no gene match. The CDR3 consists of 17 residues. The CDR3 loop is CASSLGLAGVNTGELFF. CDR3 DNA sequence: TGTGCCAGCAGCTTAGGACTAGCGGGAGTTAACACCGGGGAGCTGTTTTTT. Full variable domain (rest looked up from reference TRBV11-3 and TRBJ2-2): EAGVVQSPRYKIIEKKQPVAFWCNPISGHNTLYWYLQNLGQGPELLIRYENEEAVDDSQLPKDRFSAERLKGVDSTLKIQPAELGDSAVYLCASSLGLAGVNTGELFFGEGSRLTVL.

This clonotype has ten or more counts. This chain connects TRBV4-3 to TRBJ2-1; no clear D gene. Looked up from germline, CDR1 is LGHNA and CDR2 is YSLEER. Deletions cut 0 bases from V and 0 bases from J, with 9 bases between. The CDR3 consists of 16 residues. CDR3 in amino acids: CASSQDAIASYNEQFF. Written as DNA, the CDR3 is TGCGCCAGCAGCCAAGATGCCATAGCCTCCTACAATGAGCAGTTCTTC.

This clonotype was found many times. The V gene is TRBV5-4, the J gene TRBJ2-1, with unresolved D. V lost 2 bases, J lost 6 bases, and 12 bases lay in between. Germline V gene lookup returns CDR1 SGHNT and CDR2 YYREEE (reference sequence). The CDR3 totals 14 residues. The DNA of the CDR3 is TGTGCCAGCAGCTTCCGCGGTTCGCTCAATGAGCAGTTCTTC. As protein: CASSFRGSLNEQFF.

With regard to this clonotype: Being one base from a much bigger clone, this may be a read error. CDR3 in amino acids: CASSLGFDAQYF. As DNA, the CDR3 is TGTGCCAGCAGCTTAGGGTTTGATGCGCAGTATTTT. The chain is built from TRBV11-2 and TRBJ2-3; D not certain. Trimming cost V 1 base and J 10 bases, with 9 bases left between them. The CDR3 totals 12 residues. The germline CDR1 and CDR2 sequences are SGHAT and FQNNGV.